A single sample gave rise to the 8 T cell receptor beta chains below, sequenced in a study of glioma-infiltrating T cells. Using RNA template, CDR3s of TCR alpha and beta were amplified with iRepertoire arm-PCR. Using its own MiXCR run on the multiplex PCR reads, TCRdb lists one record per CDR3 protein. The repertoire holds approximately 190,000 distinct CDR3 sequences, with around 32% as singletons. The specimen was glioma tissue, nonneoplastic brain tissue, or PBMCs (not recorded which). Every receptor here comes from a human donor with low-grade glioma or glioblastoma, undergoing nonglioma brain surgery, or in good health (not recorded which).

The gene calls are TRBV28 and TRBJ1-6; 8 bases line up with TRBD1. The germline gives CDR1 MDHEN, CDR2 SYDVKM. The CDR3 contains 15 residues. The V segment lost 7 bases and the J segment 11 bases; nucleotides outside the gene matches: 13. CDR3 in DNA: TGTGCCAGCAATCCACCGACAGGGGACTTCCCACCCCTCCACTTT. Protein product: CASNPPTGDFPPLHF.

This clonotype has only a few counts. This chain uses TRBV19 with TRBJ1-5, with 9 bases fitting TRBD1. CDR1 is LNHDA and CDR2 is SQIVND in the germline V gene (reference sequence). The CDR3 consists of 15 residues. J lost 3 bases, V lost 7 bases, and 7 bases had no gene match. The CDR3 protein is CASKKRTGDNQPQHF. CDR3 DNA sequence: TGTGCCAGTAAAAAGAGGACAGGGGACAATCAGCCCCAGCATTTT.

Remarks on this clonotype: Germline and junction disagree at one end, which may indicate a read error. The V call is TRBV20-1, the J call TRBJ1-2, with TRBD1 identical over 8 bases. CDR3 length equals 17 residues. In germline, CDR1 is DFQATT, CDR2 SNEGSKA (reference sequence). The CDR3 bases are TGCAGTCCTAGTGCGGGAGAGCAGGGGGCTTTGGGCTATGGCTACACCTTC. This codes for CSPSAGEQGALGYGYTF.

This clonotype has at least ten counts. The V and J genes are TRBV19 and TRBJ2-1; D may be TRBD2 (6 bases). The CDR3 is 12 amino acids. The ends were cut back, 4 bases at V and 10 bases at J, with 11 bases in the middle. Germline V gene lookup returns CDR1 LNHDA and CDR2 SQIVND (reference sequence). This chain's CDR3 is CASSTLAQEQFF. The CDR3 DNA sequence: TGTGCCAGTAGTACCCTAGCGCAAGAGCAGTTCTTC. Full variable domain (rest looked up from reference TRBV19 and TRBJ2-1): DGGITQSPKYLFRKEGQNVTLSCEQNLNHDAMYWYRQDPGQGLRLIYYSQIVNDFQKGDIAEGYSVSREKKESFPLTVTSAQKNPTAFYLCASSTLAQEQFFGPGTRLTVL.

J is TRBJ1-1 and V is TRBV13; D is uncertain. Per the germline V gene, CDR1 is PRHDT and CDR2 is FYEKMQ (reference sequence). The ends were cut back, 5 bases at V and 4 bases at J, with 11 bases in the middle. The CDR3 spans 13 residues. CDR3 in DNA: TGTGCCAGCAGCCCCATGATGACCACTGAAGCTTTCTTT. Translating it yields CASSPMMTTEAFF.

Many counts were recorded for this clonotype. V gene TRBV28 combines with J gene TRBJ2-3, with D perhaps TRBD1 (6 bases). Trimming cost V 9 bases and J 5 bases, with 15 bases left between them. CDR1 is MDHEN and CDR2 is SYDVKM in the germline V gene. CDR3 length equals 13 residues. The CDR3 is CASFSYREDTQYF. CDR3 bases: TGTGCCAGTTTCTCATACAGGGAAGATACGCAGTATTTT.

The chain joins TRBV5-1 to TRBJ2-3, with D unclear. The CDR3 sequence is 13 residues long. Germline V lookup: CDR1 SGHRS, CDR2 YFSETQ. The V end was cut by 5 bases, the J end by 2 bases, with 9 bases between. The CDR3 region is CASRVTFTDTQYF. CDR3 nucleotide sequence: TGCGCCAGCAGGGTTACGTTCACAGATACGCAGTATTTT.

This clonotype was seen repeatedly, ten times or more. The CDR3 here is CAISEPWTGNTEAFF. CDR3 in DNA: TGTGCCATCAGTGAGCCCTGGACAGGGAACACTGAAGCTTTCTTT. This chain connects TRBV10-3 to TRBJ1-1, with TRBD1 identical over 7 bases. The trim removed 2 bases at V and 1 base at J, leaving 4 bases unmatched. This CDR3 has 15 residues. The V gene's germline CDR1 is ENHRY and CDR2 SYGVKD.